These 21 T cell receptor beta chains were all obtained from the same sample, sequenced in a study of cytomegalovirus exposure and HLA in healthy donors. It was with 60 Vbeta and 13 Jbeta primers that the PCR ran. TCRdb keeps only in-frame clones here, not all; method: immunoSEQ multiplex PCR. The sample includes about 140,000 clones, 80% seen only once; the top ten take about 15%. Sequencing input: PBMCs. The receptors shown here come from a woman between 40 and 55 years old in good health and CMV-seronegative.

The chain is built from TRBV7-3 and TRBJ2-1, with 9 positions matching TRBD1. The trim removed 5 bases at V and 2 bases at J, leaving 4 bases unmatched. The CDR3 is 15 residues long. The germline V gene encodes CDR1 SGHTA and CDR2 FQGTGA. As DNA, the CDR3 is TGTGCCAGCAGCCCTGGGACAGGGCCCTACAATGAGCAGTTCTTC. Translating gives CASSPGTGPYNEQFF.

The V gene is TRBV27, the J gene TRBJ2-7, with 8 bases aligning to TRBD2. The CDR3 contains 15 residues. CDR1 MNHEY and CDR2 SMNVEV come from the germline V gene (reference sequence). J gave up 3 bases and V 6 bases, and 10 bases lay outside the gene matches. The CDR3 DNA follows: TGTGCCAGCAGCTTCAAAGCGGGAGTAAGCTACGAGCAGTACTTC. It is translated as CASSFKAGVSYEQYF.

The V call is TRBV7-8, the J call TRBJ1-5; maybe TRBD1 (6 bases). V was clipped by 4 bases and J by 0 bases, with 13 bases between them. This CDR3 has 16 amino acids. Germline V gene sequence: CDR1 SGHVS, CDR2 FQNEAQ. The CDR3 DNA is TGTGCCAGCAGCTCAGAACAGGGTTATAGCAATCAGCCCCAGCATTTT. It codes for CASSSEQGYSNQPQHF. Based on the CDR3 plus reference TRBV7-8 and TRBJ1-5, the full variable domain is GAGVSQSPRYKVAKRGQDVALRCDPISGHVSLFWYQQALGQGPEFLTYFQNEAQLDKSGLPSDRFFAERPEGSVSTLKIQRTQQEDSAVYLCASSSEQGYSNQPQHFGDGTRLSIL.

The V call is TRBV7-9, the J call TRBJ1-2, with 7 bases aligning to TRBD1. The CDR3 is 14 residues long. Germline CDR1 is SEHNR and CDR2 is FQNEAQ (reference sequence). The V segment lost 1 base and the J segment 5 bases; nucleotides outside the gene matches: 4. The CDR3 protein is CASSLVGTDYGYTF. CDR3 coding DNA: TGTGCCAGCAGCTTAGTTGGGACAGATTATGGCTACACCTTC.

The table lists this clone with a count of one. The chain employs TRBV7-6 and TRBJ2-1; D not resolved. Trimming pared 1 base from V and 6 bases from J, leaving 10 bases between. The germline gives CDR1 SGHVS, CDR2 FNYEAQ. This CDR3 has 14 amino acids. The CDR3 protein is CASSLGDSSNEQFF. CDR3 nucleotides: TGTGCCAGCAGCTTAGGAGATTCTTCCAATGAGCAGTTCTTC.

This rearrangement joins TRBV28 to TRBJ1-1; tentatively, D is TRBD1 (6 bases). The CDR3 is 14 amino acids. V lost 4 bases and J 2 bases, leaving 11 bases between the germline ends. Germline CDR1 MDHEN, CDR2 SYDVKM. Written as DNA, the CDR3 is TGTGCCAGCAGTTCGGGACAACTAAACACTGAAGCTTTCTTT. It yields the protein CASSSGQLNTEAFF.

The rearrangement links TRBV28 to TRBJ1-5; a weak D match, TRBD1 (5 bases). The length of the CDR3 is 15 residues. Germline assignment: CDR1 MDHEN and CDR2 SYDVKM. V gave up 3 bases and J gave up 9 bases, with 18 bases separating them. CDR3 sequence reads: CASSLWGQGKGPQHF. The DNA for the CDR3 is TGTGCCAGCAGTTTGTGGGGTCAGGGAAAGGGGCCCCAGCATTTT.

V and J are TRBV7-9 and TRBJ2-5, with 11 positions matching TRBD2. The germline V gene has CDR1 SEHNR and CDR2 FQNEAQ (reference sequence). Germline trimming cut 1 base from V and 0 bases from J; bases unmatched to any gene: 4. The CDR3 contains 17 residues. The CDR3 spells CASSLGLAGMYQETQYF. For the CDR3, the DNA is TGTGCCAGCAGCTTAGGACTAGCGGGAATGTACCAAGAGACCCAGTACTTC. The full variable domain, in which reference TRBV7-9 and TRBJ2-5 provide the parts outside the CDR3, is DTGVSQNPRHKITKRGQNVTFRCDPISEHNRLYWYRQTLGQGPEFLTYFQNEAQLEKSRLLSDRFSAERPKGSFSTLEIQRTEQGDSAMYLCASSLGLAGMYQETQYFGPGTRLLVL.

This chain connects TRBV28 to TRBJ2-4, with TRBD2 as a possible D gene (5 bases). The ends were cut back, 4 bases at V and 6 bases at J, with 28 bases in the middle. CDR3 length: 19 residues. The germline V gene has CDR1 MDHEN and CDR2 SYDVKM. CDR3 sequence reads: CASSSPKGEGAPMLNIQYF. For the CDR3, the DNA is TGTGCCAGCAGTTCCCCCAAGGGTGAGGGAGCGCCCATGCTAAACATTCAGTACTTC.

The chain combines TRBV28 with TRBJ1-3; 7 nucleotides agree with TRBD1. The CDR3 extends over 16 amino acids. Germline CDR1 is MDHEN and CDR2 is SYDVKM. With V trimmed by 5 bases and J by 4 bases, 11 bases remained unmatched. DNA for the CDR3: TGTGCCAGCAGTCTCGACACAGGGGAGGTAGGAAACACCATATATTTT. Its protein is CASSLDTGEVGNTIYF. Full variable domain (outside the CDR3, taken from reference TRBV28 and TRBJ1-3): DVKVTQSSRYLVKRTGEKVFLECVQDMDHENMFWYRQDPGLGLRLIYFSYDVKMKEKGDIPEGYSVSREKKERFSLILESASTNQTSMYLCASSLDTGEVGNTIYFGEGSWLTVV.

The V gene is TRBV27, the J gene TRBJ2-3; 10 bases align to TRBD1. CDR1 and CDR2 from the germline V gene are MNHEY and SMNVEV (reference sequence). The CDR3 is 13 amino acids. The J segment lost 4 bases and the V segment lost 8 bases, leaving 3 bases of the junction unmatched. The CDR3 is CASSGQGSDTQYF. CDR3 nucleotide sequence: TGTGCCAGCTCGGGACAGGGGTCAGATACGCAGTATTTT.

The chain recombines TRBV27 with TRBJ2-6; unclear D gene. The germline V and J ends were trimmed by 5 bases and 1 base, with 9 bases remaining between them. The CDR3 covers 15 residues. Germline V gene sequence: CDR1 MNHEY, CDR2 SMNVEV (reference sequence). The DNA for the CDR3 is TGTGCCAGCAGTCCGTACAGATCTGGGGCCAACGTCCTGACTTTC. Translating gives CASSPYRSGANVLTF. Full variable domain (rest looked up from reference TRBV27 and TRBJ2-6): EAQVTQNPRYLITVTGKKLTVTCSQNMNHEYMSWYRQDPGLGLRQIYYSMNVEVTDKGDVPEGYKVSRKEKRNFPLILESPSPNQTSLYFCASSPYRSGANVLTFGAGSRLTVL.

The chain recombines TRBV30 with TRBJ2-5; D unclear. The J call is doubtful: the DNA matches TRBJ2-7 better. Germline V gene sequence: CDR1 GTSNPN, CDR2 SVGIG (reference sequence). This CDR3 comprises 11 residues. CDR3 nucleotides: TGTGCCTGGAGTCCGGGTTACGAGCAGTACTTC. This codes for CAWSPGYEQYF.

The CDR3 DNA reads as TGTGCCAGCAGTGAAGCGGGCCTTAGAGCTTTCTTT. It is translated as CASSEAGLRAFF. The V and J genes are TRBV2 and TRBJ1-1; D gene unclear. CDR1 and CDR2 from the germline V gene are SNHLY and FYNNEI. The length of the CDR3 is 12 residues. V lost 0 bases and J lost 10, with 9 bases in between.

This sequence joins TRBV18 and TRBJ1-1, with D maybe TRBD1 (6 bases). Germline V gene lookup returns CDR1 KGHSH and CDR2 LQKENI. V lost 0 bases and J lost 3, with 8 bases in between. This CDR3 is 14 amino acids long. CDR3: CASSPPQGHTEAFF. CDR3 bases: TGTGCCAGCTCACCACCGCAGGGGCACACTGAAGCTTTCTTT.

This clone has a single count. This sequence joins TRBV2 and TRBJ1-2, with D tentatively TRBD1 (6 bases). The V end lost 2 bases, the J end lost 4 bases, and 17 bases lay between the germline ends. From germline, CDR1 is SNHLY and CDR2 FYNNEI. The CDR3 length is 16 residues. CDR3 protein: CASSERGWAGVYGYTF. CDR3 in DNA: TGTGCCAGCAGTGAAAGGGGGTGGGCGGGAGTCTATGGCTACACCTTC. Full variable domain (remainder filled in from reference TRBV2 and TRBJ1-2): EPEVTQTPSHQVTQMGQEVILRCVPISNHLYFYWYRQILGQKVEFLVSFYNNEISEKSEIFDDQFSVERPDGSNFTLKIRSTKLEDSAMYFCASSERGWAGVYGYTFGSGTRLTVV.

CDR3 in amino acids: CASSFSGSDYNQPQHF. The CDR3 nucleotides read TGTGCCAGCAGTTTCTCAGGGTCGGACTACAATCAGCCCCAGCATTTT. This sequence joins TRBV5-5 and TRBJ1-5, with D possibly being TRBD1 (5 bases). CDR3 size: 16 residues. Trimming pared 5 bases from V and 3 bases from J, leaving 18 bases between. Looked up from germline, CDR1 is SGHKS and CDR2 is YYEKEE (reference sequence).

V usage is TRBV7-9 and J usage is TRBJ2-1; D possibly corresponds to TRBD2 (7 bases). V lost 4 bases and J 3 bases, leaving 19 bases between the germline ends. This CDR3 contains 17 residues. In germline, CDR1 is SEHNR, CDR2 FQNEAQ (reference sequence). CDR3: CASSSTIRGASYNEQFF. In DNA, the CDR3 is TGTGCCAGCAGCTCTACCATTCGGGGGGCCAGCTACAATGAGCAGTTCTTC.

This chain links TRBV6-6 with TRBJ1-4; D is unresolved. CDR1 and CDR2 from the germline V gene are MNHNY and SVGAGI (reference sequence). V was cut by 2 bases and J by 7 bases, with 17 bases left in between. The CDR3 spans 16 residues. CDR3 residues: CASSYGFGRQSEKLFF. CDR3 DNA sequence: TGTGCCAGCAGTTACGGGTTCGGCAGGCAGTCTGAAAAACTGTTTTTT.

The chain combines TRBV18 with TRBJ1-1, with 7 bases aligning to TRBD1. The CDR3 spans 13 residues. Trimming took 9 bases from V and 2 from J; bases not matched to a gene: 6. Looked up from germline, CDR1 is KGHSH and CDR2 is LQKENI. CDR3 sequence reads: CASQGQANTEAFF. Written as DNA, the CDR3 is TGTGCCAGTCAAGGACAGGCCAACACTGAAGCTTTCTTT.

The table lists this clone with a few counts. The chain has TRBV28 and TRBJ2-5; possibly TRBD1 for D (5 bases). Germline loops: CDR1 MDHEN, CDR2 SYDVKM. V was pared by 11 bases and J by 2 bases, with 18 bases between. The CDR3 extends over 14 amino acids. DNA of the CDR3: TGTGCCGGTGGTAGCACAGGACCACAAGAGACCCAGTACTTC. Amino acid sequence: CAGGSTGPQETQYF. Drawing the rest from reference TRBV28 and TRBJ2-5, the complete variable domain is DVKVTQSSRYLVKRTGEKVFLECVQDMDHENMFWYRQDPGLGLRLIYFSYDVKMKEKGDIPEGYSVSREKKERFSLILESASTNQTSMYLCAGGSTGPQETQYFGPGTRLLVL.